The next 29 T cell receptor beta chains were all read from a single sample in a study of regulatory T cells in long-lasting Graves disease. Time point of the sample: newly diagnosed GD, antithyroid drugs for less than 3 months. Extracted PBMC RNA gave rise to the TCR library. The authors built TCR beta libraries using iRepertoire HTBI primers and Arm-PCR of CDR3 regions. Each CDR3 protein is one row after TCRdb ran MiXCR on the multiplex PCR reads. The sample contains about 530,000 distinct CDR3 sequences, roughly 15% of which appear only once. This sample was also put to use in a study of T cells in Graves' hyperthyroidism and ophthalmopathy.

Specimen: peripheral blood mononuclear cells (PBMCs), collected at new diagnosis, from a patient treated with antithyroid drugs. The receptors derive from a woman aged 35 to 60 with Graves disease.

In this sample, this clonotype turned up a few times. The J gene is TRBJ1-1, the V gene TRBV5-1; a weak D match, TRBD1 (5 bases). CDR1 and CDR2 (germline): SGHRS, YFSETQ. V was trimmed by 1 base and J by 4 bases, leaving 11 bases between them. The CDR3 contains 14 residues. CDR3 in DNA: TGCGCCAGCAGCTTGACCTCCGGGGGCACTGAAGCTTTCTTT. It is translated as CASSLTSGGTEAFF.

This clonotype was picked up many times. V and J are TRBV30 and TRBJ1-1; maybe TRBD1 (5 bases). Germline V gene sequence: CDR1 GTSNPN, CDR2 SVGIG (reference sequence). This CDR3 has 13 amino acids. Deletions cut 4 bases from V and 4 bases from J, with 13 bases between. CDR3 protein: CAWIRGLFTEAFF. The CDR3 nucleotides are TGTGCCTGGATCCGGGGGTTATTCACTGAAGCTTTCTTT.

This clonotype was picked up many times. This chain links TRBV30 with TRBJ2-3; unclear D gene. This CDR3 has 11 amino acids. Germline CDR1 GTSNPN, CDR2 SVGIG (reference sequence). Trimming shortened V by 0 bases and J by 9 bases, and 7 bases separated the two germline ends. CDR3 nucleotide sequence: TGTGCCTGGAGTGTAATGGAGACGCAGTATTTT. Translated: CAWSVMETQYF.

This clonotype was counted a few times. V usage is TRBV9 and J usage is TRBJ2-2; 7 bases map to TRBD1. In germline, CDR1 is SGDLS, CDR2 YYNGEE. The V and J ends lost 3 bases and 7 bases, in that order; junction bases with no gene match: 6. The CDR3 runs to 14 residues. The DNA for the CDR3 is TGTGCCAGCAGCGAATACAGGGGAAACGGGGAGCTGTTTTTT. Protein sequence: CASSEYRGNGELFF.

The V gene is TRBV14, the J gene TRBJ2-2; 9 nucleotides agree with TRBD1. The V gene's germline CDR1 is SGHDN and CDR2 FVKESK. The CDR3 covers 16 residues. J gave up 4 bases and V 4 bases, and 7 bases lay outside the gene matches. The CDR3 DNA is TGTGCCAGCAGCCTTCGGACAGGGGCCAGCACCGGGGAGCTGTTTTTT. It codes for CASSLRTGASTGELFF.

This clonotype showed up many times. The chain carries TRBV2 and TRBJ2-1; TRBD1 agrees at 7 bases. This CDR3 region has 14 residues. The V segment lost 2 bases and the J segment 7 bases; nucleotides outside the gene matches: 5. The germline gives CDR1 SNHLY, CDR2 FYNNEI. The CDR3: CASSEQGVRNEQFF. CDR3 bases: TGTGCCAGCAGTGAACAGGGGGTGAGGAATGAGCAGTTCTTC.

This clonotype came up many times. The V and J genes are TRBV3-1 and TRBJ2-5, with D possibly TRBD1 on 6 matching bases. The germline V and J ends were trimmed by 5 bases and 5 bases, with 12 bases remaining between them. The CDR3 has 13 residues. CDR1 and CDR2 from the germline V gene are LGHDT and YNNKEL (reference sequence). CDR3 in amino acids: CASSSGELETQYF. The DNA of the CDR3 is TGTGCCAGCAGCTCAGGGGAACTGGAGACCCAGTACTTC.

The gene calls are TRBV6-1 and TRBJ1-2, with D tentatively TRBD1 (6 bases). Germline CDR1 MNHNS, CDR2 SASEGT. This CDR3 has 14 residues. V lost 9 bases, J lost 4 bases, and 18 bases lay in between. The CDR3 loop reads CASKGGSTLYGYTF. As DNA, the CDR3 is TGTGCCAGTAAGGGGGGCAGCACCCTCTATGGCTACACCTTC.

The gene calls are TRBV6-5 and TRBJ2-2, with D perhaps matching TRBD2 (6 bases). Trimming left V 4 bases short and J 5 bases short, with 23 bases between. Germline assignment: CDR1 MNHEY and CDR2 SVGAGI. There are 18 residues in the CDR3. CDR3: CASSSPPWRGPGTGELFF. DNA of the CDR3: TGTGCCAGCAGTTCCCCCCCTTGGCGGGGCCCGGGGACCGGGGAGCTGTTTTTT.

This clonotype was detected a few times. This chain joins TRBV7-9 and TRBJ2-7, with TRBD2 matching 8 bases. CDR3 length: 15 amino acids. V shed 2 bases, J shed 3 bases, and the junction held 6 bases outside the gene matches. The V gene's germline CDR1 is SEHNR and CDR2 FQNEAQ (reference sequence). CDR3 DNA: TGTGCCAGCAGCTTATACGGGACTAGAGACTACGAGCAGTACTTC. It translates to CASSLYGTRDYEQYF.

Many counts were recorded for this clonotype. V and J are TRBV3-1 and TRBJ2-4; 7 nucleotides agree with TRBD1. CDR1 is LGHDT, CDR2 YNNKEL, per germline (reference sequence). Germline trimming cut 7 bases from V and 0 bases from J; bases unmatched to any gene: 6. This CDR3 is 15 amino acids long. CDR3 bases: TGTGCCAGCACCTCAGGGGGTTTAGCCAAAAACATTCAGTACTTC. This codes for CASTSGGLAKNIQYF.

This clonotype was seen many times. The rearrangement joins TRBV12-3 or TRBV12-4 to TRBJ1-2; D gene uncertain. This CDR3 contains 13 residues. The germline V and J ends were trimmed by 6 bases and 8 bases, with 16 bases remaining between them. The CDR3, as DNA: TGTGCCAGCAGCCTCCTGGTTGGACGCGGCTACACCTTC. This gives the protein CASSLLVGRGYTF.

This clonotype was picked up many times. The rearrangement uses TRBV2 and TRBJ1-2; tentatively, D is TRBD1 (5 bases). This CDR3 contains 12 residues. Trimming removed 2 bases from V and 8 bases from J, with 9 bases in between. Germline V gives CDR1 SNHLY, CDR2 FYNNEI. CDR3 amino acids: CASSENRGGYTF. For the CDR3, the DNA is TGTGCCAGCAGTGAAAATAGGGGAGGCTACACCTTC.

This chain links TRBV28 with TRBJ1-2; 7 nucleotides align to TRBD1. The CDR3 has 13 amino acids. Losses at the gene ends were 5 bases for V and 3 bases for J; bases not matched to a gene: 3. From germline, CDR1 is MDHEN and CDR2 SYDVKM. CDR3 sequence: CASSPTGHYGYTF. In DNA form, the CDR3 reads TGTGCCAGCAGTCCGACAGGGCACTATGGCTACACCTTC.

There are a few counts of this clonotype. The CDR3 reads CASSPQLAGGPDTQYF. For the CDR3, the DNA is TGTGCCAGCAGCCCACAACTAGCGGGGGGGCCGGATACGCAGTATTTT. This chain uses TRBV4-2 with TRBJ2-3; 13 bases match TRBD2. Losses at the gene ends were 4 bases for V and 6 bases for J; bases not matched to a gene: 7. Germline CDR1 and CDR2: LGHNA and YNFKEQ. The CDR3 spans 16 residues.

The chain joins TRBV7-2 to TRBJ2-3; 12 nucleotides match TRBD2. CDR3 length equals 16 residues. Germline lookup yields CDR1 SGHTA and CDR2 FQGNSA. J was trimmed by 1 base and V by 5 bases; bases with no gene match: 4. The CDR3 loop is CASSARLAGGTDTQYF. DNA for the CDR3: TGTGCCAGCAGCGCAAGACTAGCGGGGGGCACAGATACGCAGTATTTT.

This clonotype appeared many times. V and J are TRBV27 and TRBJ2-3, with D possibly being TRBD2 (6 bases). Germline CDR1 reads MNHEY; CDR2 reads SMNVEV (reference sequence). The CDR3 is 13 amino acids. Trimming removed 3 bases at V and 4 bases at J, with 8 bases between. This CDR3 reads CASSFGLPDTQYF. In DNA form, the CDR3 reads TGTGCCAGCAGTTTTGGACTACCAGATACGCAGTATTTT.

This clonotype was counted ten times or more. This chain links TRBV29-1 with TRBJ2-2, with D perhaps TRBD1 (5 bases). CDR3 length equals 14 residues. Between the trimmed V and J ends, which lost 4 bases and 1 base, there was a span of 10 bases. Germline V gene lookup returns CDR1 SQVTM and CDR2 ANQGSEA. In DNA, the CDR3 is TGCAGCGTTGCCAGAACAGGGAACACCGGGGAGCTGTTTTTT. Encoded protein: CSVARTGNTGELFF.

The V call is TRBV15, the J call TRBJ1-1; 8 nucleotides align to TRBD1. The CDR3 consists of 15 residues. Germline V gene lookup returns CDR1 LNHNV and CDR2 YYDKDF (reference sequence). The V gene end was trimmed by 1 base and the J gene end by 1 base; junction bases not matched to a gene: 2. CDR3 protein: CATSRGTGGNTEAFF. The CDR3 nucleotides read TGTGCCACCAGCAGAGGAACAGGGGGGAACACTGAAGCTTTCTTT.

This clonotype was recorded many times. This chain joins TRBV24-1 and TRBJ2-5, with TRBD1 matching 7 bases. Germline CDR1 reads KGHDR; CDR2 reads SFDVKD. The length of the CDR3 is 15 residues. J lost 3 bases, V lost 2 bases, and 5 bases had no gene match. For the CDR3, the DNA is TGTGCCACCAGTGATTCAGGGGGACCCGAAGAGACCCAGTACTTC. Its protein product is CATSDSGGPEETQYF.

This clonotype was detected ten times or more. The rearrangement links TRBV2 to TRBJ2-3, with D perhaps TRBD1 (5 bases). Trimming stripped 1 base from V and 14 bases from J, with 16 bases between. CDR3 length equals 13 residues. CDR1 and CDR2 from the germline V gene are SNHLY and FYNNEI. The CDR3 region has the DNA TGTGCCAGCAGTGAAGGAGCCGCAGGGATCACGTATTTT. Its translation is CASSEGAAGITYF.

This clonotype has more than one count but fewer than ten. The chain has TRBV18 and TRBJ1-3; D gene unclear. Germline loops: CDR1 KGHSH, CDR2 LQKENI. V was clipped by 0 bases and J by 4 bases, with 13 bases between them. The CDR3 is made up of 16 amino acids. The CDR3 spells CASSPPGTYRGNTIYF. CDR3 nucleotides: TGTGCCAGCTCACCACCGGGAACCTACAGAGGAAACACCATATATTTT. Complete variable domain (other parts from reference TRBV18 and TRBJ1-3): NAGVMQNPRHLVRRRGQEARLRCSPMKGHSHVYWYRQLPEEGLKFMVYLQKENIIDESGMPKERFSAEFPKEGPSILRIQQVVRGDSAAYFCASSPPGTYRGNTIYFGEGSWLTVV.

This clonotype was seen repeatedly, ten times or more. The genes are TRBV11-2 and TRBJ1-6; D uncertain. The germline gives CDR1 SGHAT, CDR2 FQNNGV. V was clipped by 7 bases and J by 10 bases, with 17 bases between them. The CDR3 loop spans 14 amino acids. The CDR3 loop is CASTLRNSESPLHF. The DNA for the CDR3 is TGTGCCAGCACCCTACGGAATTCCGAATCACCCCTCCACTTT.

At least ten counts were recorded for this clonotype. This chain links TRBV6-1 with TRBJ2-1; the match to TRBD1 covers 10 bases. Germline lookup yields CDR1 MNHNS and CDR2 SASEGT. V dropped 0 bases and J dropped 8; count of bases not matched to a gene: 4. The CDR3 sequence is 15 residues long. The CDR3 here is CASSEATGGSYEQFF. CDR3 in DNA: TGTGCCAGCAGTGAAGCGACAGGGGGCAGTTATGAGCAGTTCTTC.

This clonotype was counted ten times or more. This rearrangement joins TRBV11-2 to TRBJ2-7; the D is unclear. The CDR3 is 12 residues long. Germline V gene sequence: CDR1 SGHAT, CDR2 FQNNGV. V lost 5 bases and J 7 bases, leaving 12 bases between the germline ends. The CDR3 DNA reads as TGTGCCAGCAGCCCAATCAAGGTGGAGCAGTACTTC. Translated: CASSPIKVEQYF.

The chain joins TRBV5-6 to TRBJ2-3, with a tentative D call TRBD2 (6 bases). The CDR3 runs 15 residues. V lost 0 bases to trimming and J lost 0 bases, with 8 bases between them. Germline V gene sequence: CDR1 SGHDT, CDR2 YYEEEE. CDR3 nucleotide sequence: TGTGCCAGCAGCTTGGCGGGGGACAGCACAGATACGCAGTATTTT. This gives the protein CASSLAGDSTDTQYF.

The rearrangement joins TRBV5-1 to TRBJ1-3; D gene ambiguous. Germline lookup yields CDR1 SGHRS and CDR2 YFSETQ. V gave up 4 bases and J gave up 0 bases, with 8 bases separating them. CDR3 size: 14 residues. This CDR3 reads CASSTQPSGNTIYF. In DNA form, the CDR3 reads TGCGCCAGCAGCACACAGCCCTCTGGAAACACCATATATTTT.

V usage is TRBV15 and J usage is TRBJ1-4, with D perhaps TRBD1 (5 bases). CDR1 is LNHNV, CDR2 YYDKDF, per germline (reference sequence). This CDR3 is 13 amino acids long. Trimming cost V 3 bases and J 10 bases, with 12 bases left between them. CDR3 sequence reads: CATSRRAGRKLFF. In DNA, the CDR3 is TGTGCCACCAGCAGGAGGGCAGGGCGAAAACTGTTTTTT.

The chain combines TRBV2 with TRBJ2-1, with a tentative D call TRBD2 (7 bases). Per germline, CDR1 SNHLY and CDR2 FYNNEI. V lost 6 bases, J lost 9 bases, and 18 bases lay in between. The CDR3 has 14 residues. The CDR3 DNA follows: TGTGCCAGCAGGGACGTGGGGGGGCCGGGTGAGCAGTTCTTC. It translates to CASRDVGGPGEQFF.